This T cell receptor (beta chain) was observed in a study of shared clonotypes between healthy human individuals (dated by TCRdb to 2018 to 2020). In the study overall: A couple of women and a few men aged 18 to 49 years were included in the cohort. For each donor, three plates each were used for CD4 naive and CD4 memory, two plates were used for CD8 naive, and one plate was used for CD8 memory. Blood TCR repertoires of about five healthy adults were deeply sequenced to estimate repertoire size and the extent of clonotype sharing between individuals. Different laboratories and diverse techniques were used to prepare libraries and sequence TCR repertoires, to increase sequencing depth and limit assay-specific biases. Between about 0.8 and 9 billion PBMCs per donor were obtained by leukapheresis. Study-wide conclusions, independent of this receptor: Only blood was sampled, and tissue TCR repertoires likely differ from those in blood. Compared with non-shared clonotypes, clonotypes shared by all four sorted-subset donors had higher generation probabilities. Naive subsets generally had larger estimated clonotype richness than memory subsets did. Because the study included a small number of donors, the genetic and exposure-history diversity represented was limited. Even with the large sequencing depth, rarefaction of the sorted-subset datasets indicated that sequencing was incomplete. Pairwise subsampling indicated that sequencing depth was expected to affect the degree of clonotype sharing among donors. About 4.5% of naive CD4, 3.5% of naive CD8, roughly 2.5% of memory CD4, and roughly 0.4% of memory CD8 clonotypes were shared across a few donors.

The donors were healthy, HIV-negative adults who had no recently reported acute infections or vaccinations. All donors were Caucasian adults living in Nashville, Tennessee, USA. CD4+ T cells were enriched by magnetic negative selection; naive cells were then positively selected on CD45RA, and the negative fraction formed the memory subset. Blood was obtained by leukapheresis, after which PBMCs were separated by Ficoll-Histopaque density gradient centrifugation and cryopreserved in liquid nitrogen vapor phase. Analytical flow cytometry was used to check the purity and quantity of each magnetically sorted T cell population. Genomic DNA was isolated from every sorted fraction and measured by UV absorbance on a Nanodrop 2000c. TCR CDR3 regions were amplified from genomic DNA by multiplex PCR using the deep immunoSEQ assay. Genomic DNA extracted from each cell subset was distributed evenly over all wells of several immunoSEQ 96-well plates, and each plate served as one replicate. Each replicate PCR for sorted subsets received about 210 ng genomic DNA, equal to around 32,000 T cell genomes. The purified libraries were quantified using a Qubit 3.0 fluorometer, sized with a Bioanalyzer 2100, and then quantified again using the KAPA Library Quantification kit. Every immunoSEQ 96-well plate was sequenced on a dedicated single-read 150-cycle Illumina NextSeq 550 flow cell. In the authors' own workflow: Because the immunoSEQ output held only junctional sequences and lacked quality scores, the filtering could not match the filtering applied to full-length reads. To assign V/J genes and CDR3, sequences were annotated against IMGT germline references using PyIR, a Python wrapper for IgBLAST v1.9. Reads were removed for weak V/J assignments (E-value above 1e-6), missing CDR3, stop codons, out-of-frame junctions, or ambiguous translated residues. V3J clonotypes were defined as sequences sharing the same inferred V gene, J gene, and CDR3 amino acid sequence. Percentage overlap between repertoires was calculated by dividing the number of shared unique clonotypes by the size of the smaller repertoire. Repertoire richness was assessed with RTK rarefaction, the Chao1 estimator, and Recon v2.1 estimates of unobserved clonotypes. Generation probabilities for all TCRbeta clonotypes obtained by the gDNA method from a handful of donors were computed using OLGA. Drawn from immuneACCESS, this table holds only the in-frame rearrangements with V and J called that TCRdb kept. Clones are partly lost; checked studies trace under half to an unresolved V gene and leave the rest unexplained. V and J calls and clone size follow that table, whereas D and trimming were derived from the DNA. This sample comprises around 2.3 million clones, approximately 96% of them detected only once. Jointly, the top ten make up 0.1% to 0.15% of the sample.

As for this clone: Its specific antigen is unknown. Per-base qualities were not stored, and no clone one base away is much larger.

The CDR3 starts with the cysteine, ends with the phenylalanine, and has 15 residues. The retained sequence is limited to the CDR3, 45 bases, with the frame set at the first base. From a lookup of the germline V gene, CDR1 and CDR2 are MNHNS and SASEGT. V loses 6 bases at its end and J loses 4 bases; junction bases beyond the gene matches: 7. Sequenced input: naive CD4+ T cells sorted from blood. The cell subset or site label of this sample denotes: CD45RA+ positively selected. The TCR was taken from a man aged 18 to 30 in good health. The sequence joins TRBV6-1 to TRBJ2-1, and TRBD2 aligns with 9 junction nucleotides. The CDR3 region reads CASSFSGGLYNEQFF. The nucleotide sequence reads as follows: TGTGCCAGCAGCTTTAGCGGGGGTCTATACAATGAGCAGTTCTTC.